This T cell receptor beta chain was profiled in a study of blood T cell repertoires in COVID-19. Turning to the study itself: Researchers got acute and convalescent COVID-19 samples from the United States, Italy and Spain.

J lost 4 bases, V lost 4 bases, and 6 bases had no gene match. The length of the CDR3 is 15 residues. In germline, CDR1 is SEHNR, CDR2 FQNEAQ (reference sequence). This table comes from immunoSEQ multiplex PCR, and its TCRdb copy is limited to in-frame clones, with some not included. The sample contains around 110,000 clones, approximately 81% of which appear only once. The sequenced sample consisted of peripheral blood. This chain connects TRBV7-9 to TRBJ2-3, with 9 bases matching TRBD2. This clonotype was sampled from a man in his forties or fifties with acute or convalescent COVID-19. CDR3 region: CASSSPSGVADTQYF. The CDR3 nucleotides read TGTGCCAGCAGCTCGCCTAGCGGGGTCGCAGATACGCAGTATTTT.